The T cell receptor (beta chain) described here comes from a study of T cells in Graves' hyperthyroidism and ophthalmopathy. Stable disease denoted Graves' hyperthyroidism without ophthalmopathy progression within 18 months. Diagnostic assessment was based on clinical symptoms, serum thyroxine and TRAb, thyroid ultrasound and orbital computed tomography. The ends were cut back, 1 base at V and 7 bases at J, with 28 bases in the middle. The CDR3 is 19 residues long. Germline CDR1 is LGHDT and CDR2 is YNNKEL (reference sequence). The TCR beta CDR3 regions underwent amplification using RNA transcripts as the source. HTBI primers were employed in a first-round RT-PCR of the TCR CDR3. TCRdb analysed the multiplex PCR reads with MiXCR anew, one entry per CDR3 protein. The sample yields 460,000 or so distinct CDR3 sequences, approximately 14% seen once.

What was sequenced was blood. The receptor's source is a woman younger than 30 with Graves' hyperthyroidism. This rearrangement joins TRBV3-1 to TRBJ1-2; weak D call: TRBD1 (5 bases). The CDR3: CASSQGRDLLQRGKGGYTF. The CDR3 region has the DNA TGTGCCAGCAGCCAAGGTAGGGACCTGCTCCAGAGAGGAAAAGGTGGCTACACCTTC.